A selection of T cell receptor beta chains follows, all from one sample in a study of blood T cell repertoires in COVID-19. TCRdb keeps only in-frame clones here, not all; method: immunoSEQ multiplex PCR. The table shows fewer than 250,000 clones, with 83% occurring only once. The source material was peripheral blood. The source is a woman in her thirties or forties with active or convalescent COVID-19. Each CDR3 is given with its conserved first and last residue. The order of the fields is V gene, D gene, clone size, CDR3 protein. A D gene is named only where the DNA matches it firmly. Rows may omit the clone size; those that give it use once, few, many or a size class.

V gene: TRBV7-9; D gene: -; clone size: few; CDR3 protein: CASSLAESGYYGYTF
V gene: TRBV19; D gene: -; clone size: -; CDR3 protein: CATLGREGGDSPLHF
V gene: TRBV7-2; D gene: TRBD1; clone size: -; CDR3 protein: CASSFRGQETQYF
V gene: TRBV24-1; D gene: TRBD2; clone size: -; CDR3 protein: CATSERERELGEQFF
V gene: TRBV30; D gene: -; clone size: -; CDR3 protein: CAWSGGSEAFF
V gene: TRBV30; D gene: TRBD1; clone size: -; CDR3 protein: CAWGTANEQFF
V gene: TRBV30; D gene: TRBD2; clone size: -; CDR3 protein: CARSSGALMEQFF
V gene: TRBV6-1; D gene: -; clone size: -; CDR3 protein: CASSDQGRSGELFF
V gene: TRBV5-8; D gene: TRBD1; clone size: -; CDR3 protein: CASSPVGQGLAKNIQYF
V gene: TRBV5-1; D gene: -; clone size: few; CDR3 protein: CATKTSSASVVADTQYF
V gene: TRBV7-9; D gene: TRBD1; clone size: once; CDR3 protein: CASSFVTGTRNQPQHF
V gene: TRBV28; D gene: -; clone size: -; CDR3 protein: CASSLRSYEQYF
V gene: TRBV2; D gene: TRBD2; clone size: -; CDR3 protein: CAIPKGGGNTGELFF
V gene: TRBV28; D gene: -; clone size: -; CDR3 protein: CASSLLTGRSLFF
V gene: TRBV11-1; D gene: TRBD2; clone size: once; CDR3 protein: CASSTLTSGRSYEQYF
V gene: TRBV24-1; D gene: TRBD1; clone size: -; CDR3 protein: CATSDTGTGGNQPQHF